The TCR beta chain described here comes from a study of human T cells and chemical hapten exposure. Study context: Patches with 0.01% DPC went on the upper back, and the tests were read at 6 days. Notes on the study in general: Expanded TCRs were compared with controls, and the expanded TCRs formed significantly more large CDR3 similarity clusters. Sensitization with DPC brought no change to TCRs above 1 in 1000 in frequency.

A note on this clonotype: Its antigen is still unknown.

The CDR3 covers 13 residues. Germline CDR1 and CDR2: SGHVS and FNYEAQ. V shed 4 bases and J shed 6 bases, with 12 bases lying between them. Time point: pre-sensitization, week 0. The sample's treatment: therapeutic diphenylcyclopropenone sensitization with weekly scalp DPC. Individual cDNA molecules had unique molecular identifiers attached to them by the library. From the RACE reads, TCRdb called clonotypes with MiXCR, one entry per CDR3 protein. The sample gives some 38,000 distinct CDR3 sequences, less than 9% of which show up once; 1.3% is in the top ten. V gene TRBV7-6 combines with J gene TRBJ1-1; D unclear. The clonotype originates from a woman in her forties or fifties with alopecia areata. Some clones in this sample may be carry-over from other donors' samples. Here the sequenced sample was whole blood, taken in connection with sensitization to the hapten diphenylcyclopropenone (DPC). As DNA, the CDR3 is TGTGCCAGCAGCTACCCAGGCAACCCTGAAGCTTTCTTT. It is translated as CASSYPGNPEAFF. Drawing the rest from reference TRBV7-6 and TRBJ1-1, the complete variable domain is GAGVSQSPRYKVTKRGQDVALRCDPISGHVSLYWYRQALGQGPEFLTYFNYEAQQDKSGLPNDRFSAERPEGSISTLTIQRTEQRDSAMYRCASSYPGNPEAFFGQGTRLTVV.